This TCR beta chain was sequenced during a study of blood T cell repertoires in COVID-19. Study-level information: From the United States, Italy and Spain came samples of acute and convalescent COVID-19. PBMCs, B-cell-depleted T cells, or T cells were the source of the cDNA or gDNA that made up the material.

Per the original data handling: Amplification from reference gene primers served as the basis for estimated nucleated cell counts. Using immunoSEQ multiplex PCR, the repertoire was profiled, and TCRdb retains in-frame clones only, with some absent. V and J calls and clone size are as listed in that table; D and trimming were resolved from the DNA. The repertoire has 350,000 to 550,000 clones, more than 85% of them found once; the top ten carry 4.3%. Sequencing was carried out using peripheral blood. The sequence derives from a woman aged 30 to 39 with acute or convalescent COVID-19.

The CDR3 DNA reads TGTGCCAGCTCGTTGTACGAGCAGTACTTC. It yields the protein CASSLYEQYF. The gene calls are TRBV2 and TRBJ2-7; D not resolved. V was pared by 8 bases and J by 4 bases, with 6 bases between. This CDR3 region has 10 residues. Germline CDR1 is SNHLY and CDR2 is FYNNEI.